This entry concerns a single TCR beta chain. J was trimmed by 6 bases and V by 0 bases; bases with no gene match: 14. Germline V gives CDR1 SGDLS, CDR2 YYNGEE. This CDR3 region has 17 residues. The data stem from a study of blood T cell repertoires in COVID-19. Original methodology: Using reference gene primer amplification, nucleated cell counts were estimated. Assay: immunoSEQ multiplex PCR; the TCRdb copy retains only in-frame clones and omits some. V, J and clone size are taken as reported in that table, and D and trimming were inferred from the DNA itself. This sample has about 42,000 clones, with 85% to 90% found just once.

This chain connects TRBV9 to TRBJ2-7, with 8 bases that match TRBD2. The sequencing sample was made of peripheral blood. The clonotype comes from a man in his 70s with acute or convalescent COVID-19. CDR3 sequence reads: CASSVGLSGLGYGEQYF. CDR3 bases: TGTGCCAGCAGCGTAGGCCTATCGGGACTAGGGTACGGCGAGCAGTACTTC. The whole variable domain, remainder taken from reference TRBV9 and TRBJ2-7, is DSGVTQTPKHLITATGQRVTLRCSPRSGDLSVYWYQQSLDQGLQFLIQYYNGEERAKGNILERFSAQQFPDLHSELNLSSLELGDSALYFCASSVGLSGLGYGEQYFGPGTRLTVT.